The clone carrying this TCR beta chain was detected only a few times. One entry per CDR3 protein, called by TCRdb with MiXCR from the RT-PCR reads. The sample contains more than 600,000 distinct CDR3 sequences, 14% of which appear only once. Germline lookup yields CDR1 DFQATT and CDR2 SNEGSKA (reference sequence). The CDR3 totals 14 residues. Germline trimming cut 4 bases from V and 6 bases from J; bases unmatched to any gene: 7. This clonotype was obtained from a female donor in good health, serving as a healthy control. The sequenced material came from memory CD4+ T cells from blood. This chain connects TRBV20-1 to TRBJ2-7, with 12 bases matching TRBD2. Here the CDR3 reads CSATTSGRLVEQYF. DNA for the CDR3: TGCAGTGCTACGACTAGCGGGAGATTAGTCGAGCAGTACTTC.